Listed here are 21 T cell receptor beta chains from one sample, sequenced in a study of Ad26.COV2.S vaccination and SARS-CoV-2 variants. Clones were read by immunoSEQ multiplex PCR, and TCRdb kept only the in-frame ones, dropping some. Found here are hundreds of thousands of clones, roughly 89% of them singletons; the top ten hold approximately 2.5%. Specified treatment: around 19 received Ad26.COV2.S at low or high dose, single or two shots; about 5 received placebo; per-sample allocation not given. Sampling was done on day 63 after the first vaccine or placebo injection. The sequencing here drew on peripheral blood, taken in a trial of Ad26.COV2.S vaccine versus placebo. Receptors originate from a person aged 18 to 65 who received the Ad26.COV2.S COVID-19 vaccine or a placebo.

This clone was detected a few times. This rearrangement joins TRBV5-4 to TRBJ1-2; D uncertain. V lost 0 bases and J 5 bases, leaving 8 bases between the germline ends. Germline V lookup: CDR1 SGHNT, CDR2 YYREEE (reference sequence). The CDR3 has 13 residues. The CDR3 here is CASSLGLGYGYTF. The CDR3 DNA follows: TGTGCCAGCAGCTTGGGGCTGGGGTATGGCTACACCTTC.

The genes are TRBV7-2 and TRBJ2-1, with D hard to call. Trimming removed 0 bases from V and 6 bases from J, with 9 bases in between. This CDR3 has 14 residues. Germline loops: CDR1 SGHTA, CDR2 FQGNSA. The CDR3 DNA reads as TGTGCCAGCAGCTTAGCCCCCGCTTCCAATGAGCAGTTCTTC. Residues: CASSLAPASNEQFF.

The chain uses TRBV14 and TRBJ1-1; no definite D call. V was clipped by 5 bases and J by 0 bases, with 19 bases between them. This CDR3 contains 17 residues. Germline CDR1 is SGHDN and CDR2 is FVKESK. CDR3 loop: CASSGSWGHDMNTEAFF. CDR3 nucleotides: TGTGCCAGCAGCGGTAGCTGGGGTCACGATATGAACACTGAAGCTTTCTTT.

This chain uses TRBV9 with TRBJ2-3, with TRBD2 identical over 10 bases. CDR1 is SGDLS, CDR2 YYNGEE, per germline. Trimming cost V 4 bases and J 2 bases; bases outside gene matches: 4. The CDR3 has 15 amino acids. Here the CDR3 DNA reads TGTGCCAGCAGCCCTAGCGGGAGAATCACAGATACGCAGTATTTT. Amino acids: CASSPSGRITDTQYF. The full variable domain, completed using reference TRBV9 and TRBJ2-3, is DSGVTQTPKHLITATGQRVTLRCSPRSGDLSVYWYQQSLDQGLQFLIQYYNGEERAKGNILERFSAQQFPDLHSELNLSSLELGDSALYFCASSPSGRITDTQYFGPGTRLTVL.

The V and J genes are TRBV13 and TRBJ2-3, with 9 positions matching TRBD2. This CDR3 contains 16 residues. CDR1 is PRHDT, CDR2 FYEKMQ, per germline (reference sequence). Trimming removed 3 bases from V and 0 bases from J; junction bases left unmatched: 4. Here the CDR3 reads CASSFSSGISTDTQYF. Here the CDR3 DNA reads TGTGCCAGCAGCTTTTCTAGCGGGATAAGCACAGATACGCAGTATTTT.

This chain joins TRBV6-6 and TRBJ2-3; TRBD2 matches 10 bases. V dropped 9 bases and J dropped 6; count of bases not matched to a gene: 6. Germline V gene data show CDR1 as MNHNY and CDR2 as SVGAGI (reference sequence). The CDR3 loop spans 13 amino acids. CDR3 in DNA: TGTGCCAGAAGCGGGGGGGCCCCGGATACGCAGTATTTT. Translated, it gives CARSGGAPDTQYF.

The genes are TRBV5-1 and TRBJ1-4; weak D call: TRBD1 (6 bases). The CDR3 runs 16 residues. Germline CDR1 is SGHRS and CDR2 is YFSETQ. V lost 4 bases and J lost 3, with 16 bases in between. CDR3 amino acids: CASSPRYREANEKLFF. The CDR3 bases are TGCGCCAGCAGCCCACGGTACAGGGAGGCTAATGAAAAACTGTTTTTT.

The chain uses TRBV6-6 and TRBJ1-1; D gene uncertain. CDR3 length equals 15 residues. Germline values: CDR1 MNHNY, CDR2 SVGAGI (reference sequence). V was shortened by 6 bases and J by 7 bases, with 21 bases between the two germline ends. The CDR3, as DNA: TGTGCCAGCAGCGGCCCAGGCGGAGGTTTCTATGAAGCTTTCTTT. Amino acids: CASSGPGGGFYEAFF.

A single count supports this clone. J is TRBJ2-7 and V is TRBV3-1 (or the pseudogene TRBV3-2); the D call may be TRBD1 or TRBD2 (6 bases each). The germline gives CDR1 LGHDT, CDR2 YNNKEL (reference sequence). Trimming cost V 3 bases and J 2 bases, with 14 bases left between them. The CDR3 totals 15 residues. The DNA of the CDR3 is TGTGCCAGCAGCCATGGGAGGACAGATCCCTACGAGCAGTACGTC. It specifies CASSHGRTDPYEQYV.

The chain is built from TRBV29-1 and TRBJ2-2, with D tentatively TRBD1 (6 bases). V lost 0 bases to trimming and J lost 1 base, with 12 bases between them. The CDR3 is made up of 16 amino acids. Germline V gene lookup returns CDR1 SQVTM and CDR2 ANQGSEA. The CDR3 sequence is CSVEELKQGNTGELFF. DNA for the CDR3: TGCAGCGTTGAAGAGCTTAAACAGGGGAACACCGGGGAGCTGTTTTTT.

The rearrangement links TRBV25-1 to TRBJ2-1, with 7 bases fitting TRBD1. The CDR3 length is 16 residues. The V gene end was trimmed by 5 bases and the J gene end by 3 bases; junction bases not matched to a gene: 10. Germline loops: CDR1 MGHDK, CDR2 SYGVNS. The DNA of the CDR3 is TGTGCCAGCAGTACTGCGACTGGGGACAGCTACAATGAGCAGTTCTTC. Translating it yields CASSTATGDSYNEQFF.

The V and J genes are TRBV7-9 and TRBJ2-3; 9 bases are a match to TRBD2. The germline gives CDR1 SEHNR, CDR2 FQNEAQ (reference sequence). The CDR3 spans 18 residues. V shed 6 bases and J 0 bases; nucleotides not matched to a gene: 13. For the CDR3, the DNA is TGTGCCAGCAGTCAAGGTCGCCTAGCGGGATCTAGCACAGATACGCAGTATTTT. Its protein product is CASSQGRLAGSSTDTQYF.

V usage is TRBV30 and J usage is TRBJ1-2; D gene unclear. The germline CDR1 and CDR2 sequences are GTSNPN and SVGIG (reference sequence). V shed 7 bases and J shed 4 bases, with 13 bases lying between them. CDR3 length equals 12 residues. The CDR3 coding sequence is TGTGCCTCTCCGGTGGGAGTCTATGGCTACACCTTC. This sequence encodes CASPVGVYGYTF.

The V and J genes are TRBV28 and TRBJ1-1; TRBD1 matches at 9 bases. Germline V lookup: CDR1 MDHEN, CDR2 SYDVKM. V shed 5 bases, J shed 5 bases, and the junction held 12 bases outside the gene matches. The CDR3 is made up of 16 amino acids. The CDR3 sequence is CASSPGDRVSWTEAFF. CDR3 sequence (DNA): TGTGCCAGCAGTCCAGGGGACAGGGTTAGTTGGACTGAAGCTTTCTTT.

Of note for this clone: Additional DNA sequences in this sample encode the identical CDR3. The chain joins TRBV5-1 to TRBJ2-5; unclear D gene. The V and J ends lost 0 bases and 2 bases respectively, with 5 bases between them. Germline V CDR1 and CDR2: SGHRS, YFSETQ. This CDR3 is 13 amino acids long. CDR3 region: CASSLEGQETQYF. The CDR3 DNA sequence: TGCGCCAGCAGCTTGGAGGGACAAGAGACCCAGTACTTC.

This clone was seen once. CDR3 loop: CASSLMRAGRSLDGYTF. The CDR3 DNA reads TGTGCCAGCAGCTTGATGAGGGCAGGCAGGTCCCTTGATGGCTACACCTTC. V is TRBV5-6 and J is TRBJ1-2; no definite D call. Trimming left V 1 base short and J 6 bases short, with 22 bases between. CDR1 and CDR2 (germline): SGHDT, YYEEEE. The CDR3 totals 17 residues.

This clone was counted a single time. The genes are TRBV4-3 and TRBJ2-1, with D unclear. The V gene lost 0 bases and the J gene lost 2 bases, with 11 bases spanning the gap. Per germline, CDR1 LGHNA and CDR2 YSLEER. The CDR3 spans 16 residues. CDR3 amino acids: CASSQDVLPAYNEQFF. CDR3 in DNA: TGCGCCAGCAGCCAAGACGTGCTGCCCGCCTACAATGAGCAGTTCTTC.

This sequence joins TRBV27 and TRBJ1-6; 8 bases map to TRBD1. With 5 bases clipped from V and 7 bases from J, the junction kept 7 bases outside the gene matches. The CDR3 covers 15 residues. Looked up from germline, CDR1 is MNHEY and CDR2 is SMNVEV (reference sequence). CDR3 sequence (DNA): TGTGCCAGCAGTGTCGACAGGGGTCCGAATTCACCCCTCCACTTT. It translates to CASSVDRGPNSPLHF.

The CDR3: CASGLPARQAMGYTF. The CDR3 DNA is TGTGCTAGTGGTTTGCCCGCCCGGCAGGCTATGGGCTACACCTTC. The gene calls are TRBV12-5 and TRBJ1-2; D not certain. Germline CDR1 LGHNT, CDR2 FRNRAP. The CDR3 spans 15 residues. Trimming removed 2 bases at V and 8 bases at J, with 18 bases between.

This clone was seen once. The chain has TRBV4-1 and TRBJ1-2; D unresolved. Per germline, CDR1 MGHRA and CDR2 YSYEKL. The length of the CDR3 is 14 residues. The germline V and J ends were trimmed by 4 bases and 1 base, with 10 bases remaining between them. For the CDR3, the DNA is TGCGCCAGCAGCCCCCGGCCCCGTAACTATGGCTACACCTTC. Its translation is CASSPRPRNYGYTF.

J is TRBJ2-1 and V is TRBV12-3 or TRBV12-4, with D unresolved. Trimming shortened V by 3 bases and J by 10 bases, and 7 bases separated the two germline ends. The CDR3 runs 11 residues. For the CDR3, the DNA is TGTGCCAGCAGTTTCTGGCGAGAGCAGTTCTTC. Its translation: CASSFWREQFF.